The TCR beta chain described here comes from a study of cytomegalovirus exposure and HLA in healthy donors. Study-wide points: HLA-A and HLA-B allele assignments for most subjects were reportedly predicted accurately using TCR beta sequences.

The CDR3 covers 15 residues. The V gene end was trimmed by 2 bases and the J gene end by 4 bases; junction bases not matched to a gene: 3. Per germline, CDR1 SGHNT and CDR2 YYREEE (reference sequence). Regarding this clone: Its antigen is not known.

PCR was performed using 60 Vbeta and 13 Jbeta primers. TCRdb's table, derived via immunoSEQ multiplex PCR, lists solely in-frame clones and lacks some. The profile shows under 250,000 clones, approximately 79% of them singletons. The specimen sequenced was PBMCs. This sequence joins TRBV5-4 and TRBJ2-1, with 10 bases aligning to TRBD2. The receptor was isolated from a male donor in good health and CMV-seronegative. The CDR3 nucleotides read TGTGCCAGCAGCTTACGGACTAGCGGTTACAATGAGCAGTTCTTC. It is translated as CASSLRTSGYNEQFF.